This T cell receptor beta chain originates from a study of vaccination effects on CD4 cells after COVID-19. Using viral peptide pools, the ViraFEST assay grew out antigen-specific CD4+ T cells prior to sequencing. Isolation of CD4+ T cells took place after 10 to 11 days of culture. Absence of prior SARS-CoV-2 infection characterized the vaccine recipients, who showed negative nucleocapsid antibodies. A few million PBMC were placed in each well, which was supplemented with 10 IU/ml IL-2 and around 9.9 ug/ml peptides. Comments on this clone: Antigen specificity is unknown.

General study findings and limits: Early post-infection timepoints were missing from the study, which also had few convalescent patients. After vaccination of healthy people, only 1 of 255 vaccine-induced clones cross-reacted with common cold coronaviruses. Late in the post-vaccination period, infection-induced and vaccine-induced clones underwent marked clonal contraction.

The V gene's germline CDR1 is MNHNS and CDR2 SASEGT. There are 16 residues in the CDR3. The V and J ends lost 4 bases and 5 bases respectively, with 18 bases between them. This table comes from immunoSEQ multiplex PCR, and its TCRdb copy is limited to in-frame clones, with some not included. The table records about 48,000 clones, 75% to 80% of them present only once. The TCR sequence derives from a human donor who received a COVID-19 vaccine. The chain has TRBV6-1 and TRBJ1-5; D is undetermined. The input for sequencing was CD4+ T cells from PBMCs cultured with HCoV-OC43 spike peptides, taken before COVID-19 vaccination. Subset indicated: HCoV-OC43 spike overlapping peptide pool stimulation. The CDR3 loop reads CASSVLGPRQDQPQHF. The CDR3 nucleotides read TGTGCCAGCAGTGTATTGGGCCCCAGGCAAGATCAGCCCCAGCATTTT.